This T cell receptor (beta chain) was sequenced for a study of T-cell reconstitution after alpha-beta-depleted transplantation in children. The study, taken as a whole, reports: Certain patients had high TCRbeta diversity at day 60, and it came from recipient T cells and thymic progenitors that survived. T-cell counts and diversity at one year post-transplant came mainly from newly produced T cells. The origin of alpha-beta T cells about two months after transplant was reportedly several hundred expanded graft clones.

The TCRbeta library was prepared with unique molecular identifiers. TCRdb re-derived calls from the PCR reads in MiXCR, one entry per CDR3 protein. In the table there are about 340,000 distinct CDR3 sequences, 15% to 20% of which are singletons. In this sample, this clonotype turned up many times. Its matching antigen is unknown. This CDR3 is built from 14 residues. The germline CDR1 and CDR2 sequences are SGHTA and FQGTGA. Trimming stripped 5 bases from V and 7 bases from J, with 14 bases between. The sequence derives from a male patient aged 2 to 9 who had a stem cell transplant for acute lymphoblastic leukemia, so the T cells may come from the graft donor. The material sequenced was PBMCs, mostly from graft donor cells, taken 360 days after TCRalphabeta/CD19-depleted stem cell transplant. The chain uses TRBV7-3 and TRBJ2-2, with no clear D. The CDR3 reads CASSLIGPYGELFF. The DNA of the CDR3 is TGTGCCAGCAGCCTTATTGGACCGTACGGGGAGCTGTTTTTT.